The T cell receptor beta chain described here comes from a study of T cell repertoires in cytomegalovirus infection. Across the study: Indications came from public TCR beta signatures; they pointed to CMV infection and to a matching HLA type.

This CDR3 contains 15 residues. In germline, CDR1 is SEHNR, CDR2 FQNEAQ (reference sequence). The germline V and J ends were trimmed by 5 bases and 0 bases, with 12 bases remaining between them. MiXCR, applied by TCRdb to the reads, yields one record per CDR3 protein. The sample records around 530,000 distinct CDR3 sequences, around a quarter being singletons. This clonotype was counted between two and nine times. V and J are TRBV7-9 and TRBJ2-3; D not resolved. The sequence derives from a human donor in good health (CMV status not recorded). Some clones in this sample may be carry-over from other donors' samples. The material sequenced was PBMCs. The CDR3 reads CASSGARSSTDTQYF. The CDR3 DNA is TGTGCCAGCAGCGGCGCCCGGTCTAGCACAGATACGCAGTATTTT.